This TCR beta chain came from a study of beta chain features in type 1 diabetes. Study conclusions and caveats: Patients with type 1 diabetes showed fewer VDJ junction insertions and more deletions. It was among patients, rather than healthy donors, that naive, central memory and Treg TCRB repertoires appeared more similar.

V dropped 1 base and J dropped 1 base, with 4 bases sitting between them. The CDR3 has 14 amino acids. Germline CDR1 reads SGHTA; CDR2 reads FQGNSA. Sequencing targeted expressed TCRB transcripts, as all isolated RNA had been reverse transcribed. Clones were sequenced by immunoSEQ multiplex PCR, and TCRdb holds only the in-frame ones, with some missing. The top ten hold more than 0.015% of the sample, which has about 360,000 clones, roughly 12% seen once. CD45RO/CCR7/CD25/CD127/CD95/CD27 separated CD4+ naive, central memory, regulatory and stem cell-like memory cells by sorting. Sorted cells reached over 95% purity in every population. Note on this clone: Its antigen is currently unknown.

This receptor was identified in a man aged 18 to 30 in good health. The rearrangement uses TRBV7-2 and TRBJ2-2, with D unclear. Specimen: naive CD4+ T cells from blood. CDR3 in DNA: TGTGCCAGCAGCTTAGGGCAGAACACCGGGGAGCTGTTTTTT. It codes for CASSLGQNTGELFF.